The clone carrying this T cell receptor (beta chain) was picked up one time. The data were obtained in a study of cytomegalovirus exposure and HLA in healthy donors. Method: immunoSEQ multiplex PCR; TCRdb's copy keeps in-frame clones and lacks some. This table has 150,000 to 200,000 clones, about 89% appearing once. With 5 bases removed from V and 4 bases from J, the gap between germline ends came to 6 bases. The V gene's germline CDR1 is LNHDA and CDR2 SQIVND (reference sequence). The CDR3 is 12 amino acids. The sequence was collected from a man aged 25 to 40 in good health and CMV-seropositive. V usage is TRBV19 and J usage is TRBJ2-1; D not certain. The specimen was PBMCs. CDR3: CASSYPYNEQFF. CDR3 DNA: TGTGCCAGTAGTTACCCATACAATGAGCAGTTCTTC.